The rows below give T cell receptor beta chains drawn from one sample of a study of blood T cells in healthy people across ages. Each CDR3 protein is one row after TCRdb ran MiXCR on the 5' RACE reads. The sample contains 700,000 to 950,000 distinct CDR3 sequences, 55% to 75% of which appear only once. The sequencing input was blood. The receptors were gathered from a man aged 30 to 45 in good health. Both conserved end residues are part of each CDR3. D genes are given only for firm matches. The listing skips clone size in some rows; elsewhere it reads once, few, many or a size class.

v_call: TRBV7-8
clone_size: once
j_call: TRBJ2-7
d_call: TRBD2
cdr3_nt: TGTGCCAGCAGCCGAACTAGCGGGGCAACAGGACAGTACTTC
cdr3_aa: CASSRTSGATGQYF

v_call: TRBV29-1
clone_size: few
j_call: TRBJ1-2
d_call: .
cdr3_nt: TGCAGCGTGCGGCGGACAGAACAATCTGGAGGCTACACCTTC
cdr3_aa: CSVRRTEQSGGYTF

v_call: TRBV20-1
clone_size: .
j_call: TRBJ2-1
d_call: .
cdr3_nt: TGCAGTGCTAGGGGCCCTGACGGGTCCTCCTACAATGAGCAGTTCTTC
cdr3_aa: CSARGPDGSSYNEQFF

v_call: TRBV20-1
clone_size: .
j_call: TRBJ2-1
d_call: .
cdr3_nt: TGCAGTGCTAAATCGGGAGATGACCCGTGGCATGAGCAGTTCTTC
cdr3_aa: CSAKSGDDPWHEQFF

v_call: TRBV25-1
clone_size: .
j_call: TRBJ1-1
d_call: .
cdr3_nt: TGTGCCAGCAGTGAATTCGAAGCTGAGGGAGCTTTCTTT
cdr3_aa: CASSEFEAEGAFF

v_call: TRBV20-1
clone_size: .
j_call: TRBJ2-5
d_call: .
cdr3_nt: TGCAGTGCACCGGAAGCACGGGTTCAAGAGACCCAGTACTTC
cdr3_aa: CSAPEARVQETQYF

v_call: TRBV6-5
clone_size: once
j_call: TRBJ2-7
d_call: TRBD2
cdr3_nt: TGTGCCAGCAGTTACTCCACCGGGACTAGCGGGAGCTCCTACGAGCAGTACTTC
cdr3_aa: CASSYSTGTSGSSYEQYF

v_call: TRBV4-1
clone_size: once
j_call: TRBJ2-5
d_call: .
cdr3_nt: TGCGCCAGCAGCCAAGATTGGCTGGCGTCGCAGACCCAGTACTTC
cdr3_aa: CASSQDWLASQTQYF

v_call: TRBV27
clone_size: few
j_call: TRBJ2-1
d_call: .
cdr3_nt: TGTGCCAGCAGTTACGGTGGAGGGGGGGCCTACAATGAGCAGTTCTTC
cdr3_aa: CASSYGGGGAYNEQFF

v_call: TRBV6-1
clone_size: few
j_call: TRBJ1-2
d_call: TRBD1
cdr3_nt: TGTGCCAGCAGTGAAGGGACAGGGGTTGGCTACACCTTC
cdr3_aa: CASSEGTGVGYTF

v_call: TRBV28
clone_size: few
j_call: TRBJ2-7
d_call: .
cdr3_nt: TGTGCCACCGGGACTTTCTACGAGCAGTACTTC
cdr3_aa: CATGTFYEQYF

v_call: TRBV4-3
clone_size: .
j_call: TRBJ1-2
d_call: .
cdr3_nt: TGCGCCAGCAGCCAATCTTCCGGGGTCTACTATGACTACACCTTC
cdr3_aa: CASSQSSGVYYDYTF

v_call: TRBV7-9
clone_size: .
j_call: TRBJ1-6
d_call: .
cdr3_nt: TGTGCCAGCAGCTTATTCGGGTCGAATTCACCCCTCCACTTT
cdr3_aa: CASSLFGSNSPLHF

v_call: TRBV9
clone_size: .
j_call: TRBJ2-2
d_call: .
cdr3_nt: TGTGCCAGCAGCGTGTTACAGGGTCCCGGGGAGCTGTTTTTT
cdr3_aa: CASSVLQGPGELFF

v_call: TRBV29-1
clone_size: .
j_call: TRBJ1-2
d_call: .
cdr3_nt: TGCAGCGTCCGCAGCCCGAGGGATGGCTACACCTTC
cdr3_aa: CSVRSPRDGYTF

v_call: TRBV7-2
clone_size: once
j_call: TRBJ2-7
d_call: TRBD2
cdr3_nt: TGTGCCAGCAGCTTCGGGGGGGGCCTCCTCTCCTACGAGCAGTACTTC
cdr3_aa: CASSFGGGLLSYEQYF

v_call: TRBV7-9
clone_size: few
j_call: TRBJ1-4
d_call: .
cdr3_nt: TGTGCCAGCAGCCGGCTGGTGGTCAGCGCAACTGAAAAACTGTTTTTT
cdr3_aa: CASSRLVVSATEKLFF